This paragraph covers one T cell receptor beta chain sequence. The source of the sample is a study of shared clonotypes between healthy human individuals. There are 15 residues in the CDR3. In germline, CDR1 is LNHNV, CDR2 YYDKDF (reference sequence). V lost 4 bases to trimming and J lost 3 bases; unmatched junction nucleotides: 6. Clones were sequenced by immunoSEQ multiplex PCR, and TCRdb holds only the in-frame ones, with some missing. Of some 360,000 clones listed, about 73% are singletons. The TCR was taken from a man aged 25-45 years in good health. The J gene is TRBJ2-5, the V gene TRBV15, with 9 bases fitting TRBD2. Sequenced material: memory CD4+ T cells sorted from blood. Subset meaning: CD45RA-negative fraction. Here the CDR3 reads CATSTLAGPKETQYF. CDR3 sequence (DNA): TGTGCCACCAGCACCCTAGCGGGACCAAAAGAGACCCAGTACTTC.